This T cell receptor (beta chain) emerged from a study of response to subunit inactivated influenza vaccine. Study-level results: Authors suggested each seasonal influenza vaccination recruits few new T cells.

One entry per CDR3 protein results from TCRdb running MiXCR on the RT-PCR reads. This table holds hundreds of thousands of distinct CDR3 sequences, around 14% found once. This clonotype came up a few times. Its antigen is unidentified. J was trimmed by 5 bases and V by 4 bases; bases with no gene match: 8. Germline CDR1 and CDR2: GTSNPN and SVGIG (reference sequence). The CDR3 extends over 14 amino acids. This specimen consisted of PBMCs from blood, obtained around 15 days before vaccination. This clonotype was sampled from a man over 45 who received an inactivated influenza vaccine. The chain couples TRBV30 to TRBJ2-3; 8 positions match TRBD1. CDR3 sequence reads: CAWNRDRSIDTQYF. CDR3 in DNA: TGTGCCTGGAACCGGGACAGGTCGATAGATACGCAGTATTTT.